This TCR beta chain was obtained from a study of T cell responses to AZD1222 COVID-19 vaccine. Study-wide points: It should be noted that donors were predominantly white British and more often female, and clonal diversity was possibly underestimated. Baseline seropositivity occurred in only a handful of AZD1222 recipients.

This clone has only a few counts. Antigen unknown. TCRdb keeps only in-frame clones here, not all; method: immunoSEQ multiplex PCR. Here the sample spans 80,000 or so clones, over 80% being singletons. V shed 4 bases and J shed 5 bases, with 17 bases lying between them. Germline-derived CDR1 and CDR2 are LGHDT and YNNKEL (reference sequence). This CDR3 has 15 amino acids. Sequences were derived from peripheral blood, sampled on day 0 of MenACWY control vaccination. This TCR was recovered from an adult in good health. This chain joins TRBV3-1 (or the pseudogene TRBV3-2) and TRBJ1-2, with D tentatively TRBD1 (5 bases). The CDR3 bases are TGTGCCAGCAGCCCAGTGGGGACCGGGGAATATGGCTACACCTTC. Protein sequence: CASSPVGTGEYGYTF.